Sequencing of this T cell receptor beta chain was carried out in a study of graft-versus-host responses after intestinal transplantation. Overall study findings and caveats: Peak circulating GvH clone levels tracked with early post-transplant HvG declines. Within allografts, high graft-versus-host to host-versus-graft clonal ratios were seen among patients with graft-donor T cell macrochimerism. Recipient marrow harbored GvH clones, some of which surfaced first in ileum or blood.

This CDR3 is 14 amino acids long. The V end lost 2 bases, the J end lost 3 bases, and 11 bases lay between the germline ends. Germline CDR1 is MDHEN and CDR2 is SYDVKM. TCRdb keeps only in-frame clones here, not all; method: immunoSEQ multiplex PCR. The sample comprises some 87,000 clones, 90% to 95% of which are singletons, and approximately 1.1% rests with the top ten. Note on this clone: Its specificity is unknown.

Sample: unstimulated CD8+ T cells sorted from spleen or lymph node cells, taken before transplant. The TCR originated in a human donor who was the organ donor for an intestinal transplant. This chain uses TRBV28 with TRBJ2-7; D might be TRBD2 (6 bases). The CDR3 DNA is TGTGCCAGCAGTTTAGGGCGGCGGGGCTACGAGCAGTACTTC. It codes for CASSLGRRGYEQYF.